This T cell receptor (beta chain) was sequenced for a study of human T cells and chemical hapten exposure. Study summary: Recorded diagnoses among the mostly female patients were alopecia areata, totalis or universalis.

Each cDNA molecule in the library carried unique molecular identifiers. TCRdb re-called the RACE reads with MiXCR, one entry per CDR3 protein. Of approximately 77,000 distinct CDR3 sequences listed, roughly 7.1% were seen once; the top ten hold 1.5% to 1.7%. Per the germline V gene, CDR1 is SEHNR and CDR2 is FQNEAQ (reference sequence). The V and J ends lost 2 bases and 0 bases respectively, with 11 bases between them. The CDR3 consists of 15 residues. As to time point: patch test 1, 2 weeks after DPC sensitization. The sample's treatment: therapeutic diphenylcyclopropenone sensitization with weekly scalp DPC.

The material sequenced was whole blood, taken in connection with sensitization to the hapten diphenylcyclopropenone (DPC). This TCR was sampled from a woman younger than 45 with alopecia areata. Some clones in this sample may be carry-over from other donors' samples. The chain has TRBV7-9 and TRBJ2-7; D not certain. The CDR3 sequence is CASSLLEVVSYEQYF. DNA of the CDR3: TGTGCCAGCAGCTTATTAGAGGTCGTCTCCTACGAGCAGTACTTC.